Given below is one T cell receptor beta chain in context. Using immunoSEQ multiplex PCR, the repertoire was profiled, and TCRdb retains in-frame clones only, with some absent. The sample consists of 70,000 to 95,000 clones, roughly 90% of them appearing once. The sample belongs to a study of control samples from healthy donors and cancer patients. The germline V and J ends were trimmed by 4 bases and 4 bases, with 8 bases remaining between them. Germline-derived CDR1 and CDR2 are MNHEY and SVGAGI. The CDR3 totals 13 residues. The origin of this receptor is a woman aged 25 to 45 in good health. Sequenced material: blood. The chain is built from TRBV6-5 and TRBJ1-5; the D gene is possibly TRBD1 (5 bases). The CDR3 bases are TGTGCCAGCAGTTCCCGGGGGAATCAGCCCCAGCATTTT. As protein: CASSSRGNQPQHF.